This T cell receptor (beta chain) is drawn from a study of T cell repertoires in aging, cancer and after chemotherapy (dated by TCRdb to the late 2010s). Concerning the study at large: Donors were distributed across six age groups ranging from 30 or younger to 70 or older, with at least three individuals included per group. In the solid tumor group, the paired samples taken before and after chemotherapy came from brain tumor (glioblastoma) patients given temozolomide-based therapy. Roughly 10 million TCR reads were contained in the full dataset. To examine immunoaging and T cell reconstitution after chemotherapy, the study profiled TCR beta repertoires in peripheral blood from healthy donors and cancer patients. A cohort of over 200 cancer patients (roughly 90 with hematological and approximately 120 with solid cancers) was assembled, and 95 healthy donors were included as a reference group.

TCR beta rearrangements were amplified from genomic DNA isolated from peripheral blood, not from sorted cells or RNA. V sheds 6 bases and J sheds 3 bases, leaving 3 bases between their ends. From a lookup of the germline V gene, CDR1 and CDR2 are MGHDK and SYGVNS. From cysteine to phenylalanine, the CDR3 is 10 amino acids long. Solely the CDR3 DNA is kept, with 30 bases framed from the first base. Turning to this clonotype: Its antigen is currently not known. No qualities accompany the bases; no much larger clone lies one base away.

Study-wide conclusions, independent of this receptor: In healthy donors, the decline in TCR diversity with age was mainly explained by loss of richness, whereas in cancer patients loss of evenness was also found to contribute. According to the authors, the repertoire data do not allow conclusions to be drawn about immunological memory after chemotherapy. Untreated patients with hematological or solid cancers showed significantly lower blood TCR diversity and higher clonality than age-matched healthy donors. In both cancer cohorts, the median generation probability rose over the chemotherapy interval, which suggests that the repertoire was reconstituted through rebound thymic output.

Rearranged TRB sequences spanning V, D and J segments were amplified in a multiplex touch-down PCR with a mixed TRB-A/B primer pool. Illumina adapters and sample indices were added to the amplicons in two consecutive PCR reactions performed with Phusion HS II polymerase. Amplicons were gel-purified using the NucleoSpin Gel and PCR Clean-up kit and were subsequently checked with Qubit and an Agilent 2100 Bioanalyzer. Sequencing of libraries was carried out on an Illumina MiSeq in 600-cycle, single-indexed, paired-end runs. Per the source publication's procedure: TRB sequences were processed with MiXCR versions 2.12 and 3.0.5. Each unique CDR3 nucleotide sequence was treated as one clone, and only productive sequences with two or more reads were kept. The repertoire metrics were Shannon diversity, evenness, clonality (defined as one minus evenness), and alpha-parameterized diversity profiles covering alpha 0 to 5. Generation probabilities of clones in paired pre- and post-chemotherapy samples were computed with the IGoR algorithm. TCRdb reworked the public reads: Q25 trimming with fastp, MiXCR clone assembly, productive beta chains retained. Rows matching on CDR3 protein sequence are summarized as one entry with the most common DNA and genes. These V and J calls originate from TCRdb's pipeline instead of the authors' own analysis. The sample data list 1,900 or so distinct CDR3 sequences, and 15% to 20% of these were observed just once. 25% to 35% of the sample rests with the top ten.

The sample comprised blood. This sequence was found in a human donor with a solid tumor. The sequence links TRBV25-1 to TRBJ2-7; confidence is insufficient to name the D gene. The CDR3 protein: CASSYYEQYF. The sequenced DNA: TGTGCCAGCAGCTACTACGAGCAGTACTTC.